This T cell receptor (beta chain) was sequenced for a study of CD8 T cells in ankylosing spondylitis. For this clonotype: Its antigen is still unknown.

Trimming left V 6 bases short and J 4 bases short, with 13 bases between. CDR3 length equals 13 residues. Germline-derived CDR1 and CDR2 are MNHEY and SMNVEV (reference sequence). Study-wide findings and caveats: Apparently characteristic of ankylosing spondylitis blood was a TCR beta motif (eight highly homologous variants).

TCR beta libraries were made by quantitative 5'-RACE with molecular barcodes. Via MiXCR, TCRdb re-called the 5' RACE reads, giving one row per CDR3 protein. The table shows over 450,000 distinct CDR3 sequences, with over 9.5% occurring only once. The sample comprised blood, either unsorted or a sorted T cell fraction (not recorded which). The rearrangement joins TRBV27 to TRBJ2-7; D is possibly TRBD2 (5 bases). This clonotype originated in a male donor with ankylosing spondylitis. CDR3: CASRMTTGYEQYF. The CDR3 DNA reads as TGTGCCAGCAGAATGACAACGGGGTACGAGCAGTACTTC.